The TCR beta chain described here comes from a study of beta chain features in type 1 diabetes (dated by TCRdb to 2016 to 2019). Study-wide context: Patients and healthy donors did not differ in mean age, gender distribution, total cell number or subset yield. A total of under 140,000,000 sorted cells were examined across all samples, and the number of cells per subset was strongly correlated with RNA yield. The study compared TCRB repertoires of sorted circulating CD4+ T cell subsets between recently diagnosed type 1 diabetes patients and matched healthy donors. Regulatory and stem cell-like memory subsets were isolated from only 8 patients and 8 healthy donors, whereas naive and central memory subsets came from all 28 donors. Study-level results and caveats: Naive, central memory and regulatory TCRB repertoires appeared to be more alike among patients than among healthy donors. HLA sub-analyses involved small numbers of individuals, so any influence of HLA type on TCRB rearrangement remained unresolved. Type 1 diabetes patients showed a moderate but significant shortening of TCRB CDR3 length in all four CD4+ subsets. At VDJ recombination sites, type 1 diabetes patients had fewer insertions and more deleted nucleotides, which implies abnormalities in thymic rearrangement. Because cDNA was sequenced instead of genomic DNA, highly expressing activated cells could be over-represented, though the groups showed no difference in activation or CD3 levels. PCR may preferentially amplify shorter templates, but because patient and control samples were amplified and corrected together, any resulting skew would affect both groups equally.

This clone is categorized as medium-sized (0.01 to 0.1%). The target of this receptor is not known. Nothing much larger sits one base from this clone, and base qualities are not available. Trimmed from V: 0 bases; trimmed from J: 4 bases; junction bases lacking a gene match: 4. Including the terminal cysteine and phenylalanine, the CDR3 comprises 15 residues. The retained sequence is limited to the CDR3, 45 bases, with the frame set at the first base. Looking up the germline V gene (reference sequence) yields CDR1 SEHNR and CDR2 FQNEAQ. All of the isolated RNA was reverse transcribed with the High Capacity cDNA Reverse Transcription Kit, so expressed TCRB transcripts were sequenced. Stem cell-like memory T cell samples underwent survey-depth immunoSEQ sequencing, averaging approximately 920,000 total reads per sample. After sorted cells were lysed in RLT buffer, RNA was extracted with DNase-treated RNeasy Micro or Mini kits, with the choice depending on cell number. To prevent cross-contamination, each cell subset was processed individually, whereas patient and healthy donor samples were processed jointly. The immunoSEQ multiplex PCR was used to amplify TCRB sequences from cDNA, yielding 87-bp fragments that span the CDR3 region. The amplicons were sequenced using the Illumina HiSeq platform. Under the source paper's analysis protocol: PCR bias was corrected computationally using synthetic template baselines, and reads within Hamming distance 2 were collapsed, with unmergeable singletons discarded. Reads were aligned to IMGT to assign V, D and J genes, CDR3 length, and insertions or deletions at six rearrangement sites. Within each subset, clonotype counts were normalized to sorted cell number, and only after that were true diversity and Gini coefficients computed with the tcR R package. The overlap coefficient, calculated on TCRB nucleotide sequences, was used to quantify repertoire sharing. The table was pulled from immuneACCESS by TCRdb, which kept in-frame rearrangements only. Such tables lose some clones; where checked, under half of the loss comes from unresolved V genes, and the rest has no known cause. For V, J and clone size, that table is used; D and trimming come from the DNA. Across this sample there are 40,000 to 60,000 clones, with around 60% seen only once. Around 0.29% of the sample comes from the top ten.

A single peripheral blood draw of about 120 mL on average was collected from each donor into heparinised tubes. Using a panel that included CD45RO, CCR7, CD25, CD127, CD95 and CD27, naive, central memory, regulatory and stem cell-like memory CD4+ T cells were sorted on a BD FACSAria II. A purity above 95% was achieved for all sorted populations. PBMCs were isolated right away by Lymphoprep density gradient centrifugation and were stained directly, without culture. Samples were stained and sorted in pairs, with one healthy donor and one patient per experiment, so that batch effects were minimized. This receptor was taken from a young woman with type 1 diabetes. Sequenced input: stem cell memory CD4+ T cells from blood. This specimen's cell subset or site label, per the study, means: stem cell-like memory CD4+ T cells. This chain is built from TRBV7-9 and TRBJ2-3; TRBD2 agrees with 7 junctional bases. The DNA sequence reads TGTGCCAGCAGCTTAGCGGGAGGGCCATCAGATACGCAGTATTTT. Translation gives CASSLAGGPSDTQYF.